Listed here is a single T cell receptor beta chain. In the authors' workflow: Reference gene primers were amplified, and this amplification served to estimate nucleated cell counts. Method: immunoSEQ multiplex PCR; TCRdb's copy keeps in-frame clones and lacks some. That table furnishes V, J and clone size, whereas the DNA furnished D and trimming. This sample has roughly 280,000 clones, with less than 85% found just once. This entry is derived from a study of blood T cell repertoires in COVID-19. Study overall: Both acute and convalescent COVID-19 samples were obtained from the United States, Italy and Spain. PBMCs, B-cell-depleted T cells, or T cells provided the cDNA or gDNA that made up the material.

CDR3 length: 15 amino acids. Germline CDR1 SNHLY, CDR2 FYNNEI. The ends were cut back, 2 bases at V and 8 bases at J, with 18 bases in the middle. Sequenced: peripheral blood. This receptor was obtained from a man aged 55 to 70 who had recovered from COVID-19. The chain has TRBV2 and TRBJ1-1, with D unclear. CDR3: CASSERITGASEAFF. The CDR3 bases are TGTGCCAGCAGTGAAAGAATCACGGGTGCTTCCGAAGCTTTCTTT.